The 25 T cell receptor beta chains in this list originate from one sample, sequenced in a study of cytomegalovirus exposure and HLA in healthy donors. Vbeta (60) and Jbeta (13) primers were used in the PCR. Generated by immunoSEQ multiplex PCR, the TCRdb table keeps only in-frame clones and is missing some. The table shows some 110,000 clones, with 69% occurring only once. Sample: PBMCs. These receptors all stem from a man younger than 45 in good health and CMV-seronegative.

The chain couples TRBV5-6 to TRBJ2-7; unclear D gene. Trimming took 1 base from V and 1 from J, leaving 9 bases between them. The CDR3 consists of 14 residues. Germline CDR1 reads SGHDT; CDR2 reads YYEEEE. CDR3 nucleotides: TGTGCCAGCAGCTTGTCTGCCAGATCCTACGAGCAGTACTTC. This sequence encodes CASSLSARSYEQYF.

CDR3 sequence reads: CASSISADTQYF. The CDR3 coding sequence is TGTGCCAGTAGTATAAGCGCAGATACGCAGTATTTT. The rearrangement uses TRBV19 and TRBJ2-3; D gene uncertain. Germline lookup yields CDR1 LNHDA and CDR2 SQIVND (reference sequence). Trimming cost V 2 bases and J 4 bases, with 4 bases left between them. The CDR3 consists of 12 residues.

The rearrangement uses TRBV15 and TRBJ2-2; possible D gene TRBD1, 6 bases. V gave up 8 bases and J gave up 3 bases, with 22 bases separating them. This CDR3 is built from 17 residues. In germline, CDR1 is LNHNV, CDR2 YYDKDF (reference sequence). CDR3 in DNA: TGTGCCACCCTCAACGCCTTAACCACAGGGTACACCGGGGAGCTGTTTTTT. Encoded protein: CATLNALTTGYTGELFF.

This clone was counted between two and nine times. The rearrangement uses TRBV2 and TRBJ2-7; no clear D gene. The CDR3 has 14 residues. CDR1 and CDR2 from the germline V gene are SNHLY and FYNNEI. V was shortened by 2 bases and J by 2 bases, with 10 bases between the two germline ends. The CDR3 bases are TGTGCCAGCAGTGAACGCCAGGTTCCCTACGAGCAGTACTTC. It is translated as CASSERQVPYEQYF.

The chain uses TRBV28 and TRBJ1-1; D gene uncertain. CDR3 size: 14 residues. V gave up 3 bases and J gave up 0 bases, with 8 bases separating them. In germline, CDR1 is MDHEN, CDR2 SYDVKM. CDR3 sequence: CASSLAAVNTEAFF. The CDR3 nucleotides are TGTGCCAGCAGTTTGGCCGCGGTGAACACTGAAGCTTTCTTT.

This clone came up a few times. V and J are TRBV4-2 and TRBJ1-1; D unresolved. V was pared by 8 bases and J by 2 bases, with 18 bases between. Germline values: CDR1 LGHNA, CDR2 YNFKEQ. The CDR3 spans 15 residues. Written as DNA, the CDR3 is TGTGCCAGCGGTGACATATCCTACGCTAACACTGAAGCTTTCTTT. Residues: CASGDISYANTEAFF.

This clone was seen once. This rearrangement joins TRBV4-1 to TRBJ2-3; 8 bases are shared with TRBD1. This CDR3 region has 17 residues. The V and J ends lost 0 bases and 2 bases, in that order; junction bases with no gene match: 7. Germline V gene sequence: CDR1 MGHRA, CDR2 YSYEKL. DNA of the CDR3: TGCGCCAGCAGCCAAGATGAAGGACAGGGTACCACAGATACGCAGTATTTT. Translating gives CASSQDEGQGTTDTQYF.

The chain couples TRBV6-4 to TRBJ2-3, with 8 positions matching TRBD2. The CDR3 contains 14 residues. J was trimmed by 5 bases and V by 6 bases; bases with no gene match: 7. In germline, CDR1 is MRHNA, CDR2 SNTAGT. The CDR3 region has the DNA TGTGCCAGCAGCCGGGGGGGGAGCGGAGATACGCAGTATTTT. Translating it yields CASSRGGSGDTQYF.

The J gene is TRBJ2-7, the V gene TRBV5-8; 12 positions agree with TRBD2. Germline-derived CDR1 and CDR2 are SGHTS and YDEGEE. This CDR3 is 15 amino acids long. The junction had 5 bases not matched to a gene; V was cut back by 4 bases and J by 3 bases. CDR3 bases: TGTGCCAGCAGCCAACTAGCGGGAGGACTCTACGAGCAGTACTTC. Amino acid sequence: CASSQLAGGLYEQYF.

The rearrangement links TRBV5-4 to TRBJ2-5; the match to TRBD2 covers 8 bases. From germline, CDR1 is SGHNT and CDR2 YYREEE (reference sequence). CDR3 length: 15 amino acids. V lost 3 bases and J lost 3; bases outside the gene matches: 7. The CDR3 bases are TGTGCCAGCAGCTCGGGGGGGCGGATCGAAGAGACCCAGTACTTC. Translated, it gives CASSSGGRIEETQYF.

The rearrangement uses TRBV6-1 and TRBJ1-1, with D maybe TRBD1 (6 bases). The length of the CDR3 is 14 residues. V lost 11 bases and J lost 5, with 21 bases in between. CDR1 MNHNS and CDR2 SASEGT come from the germline V gene. The CDR3 here is CAGRGGRLRTEAFF. The CDR3 coding sequence is TGTGCCGGCCGGGGGGGCCGCTTACGAACTGAAGCTTTCTTT.

CDR3 loop: CASSHRVATEAFF. The CDR3 DNA sequence: TGCGCCAGCAGCCACAGGGTGGCCACTGAAGCTTTCTTT. V is TRBV4-3 and J is TRBJ1-1; tentatively, D is TRBD1 (5 bases). V lost 3 bases and J lost 4, with 9 bases in between. This CDR3 spans 13 amino acids. The germline V gene has CDR1 LGHNA and CDR2 YSLEER.

This clone was seen just once. The V gene is TRBV11-2, the J gene TRBJ2-3, with a possible D match to TRBD2 (6 bases). V was trimmed by 5 bases and J by 5 bases, leaving 14 bases between them. CDR1 is SGHAT, CDR2 FQNNGV, per germline. The CDR3 is 14 amino acids. The CDR3 here is CASSLLEGGDTQYF. DNA of the CDR3: TGTGCCAGCAGCCTCTTGGAGGGTGGAGATACGCAGTATTTT.

The CDR3 DNA is TGCAGCGTTTGGACAGGGGGCAATCAGCCCCAGCATTTT. Translating it yields CSVWTGGNQPQHF. The chain couples TRBV29-1 to TRBJ1-5; TRBD1 matches 9 bases. This CDR3 spans 13 amino acids. The trim removed 5 bases at V and 2 bases at J, leaving 1 base unmatched. CDR1 is SQVTM, CDR2 ANQGSEA, per germline.

V usage is TRBV14 and J usage is TRBJ2-7; a possible D gene is TRBD2 (5 bases). Deletions cut 2 bases from V and 13 bases from J, with 12 bases between. Germline CDR1 SGHDN, CDR2 FVKESK. This CDR3 spans 11 amino acids. CDR3 sequence: CASSQTGRQYF. The CDR3 region has the DNA TGTGCCAGCAGCCAAACGGGGAGACAATACTTC.

This chain uses TRBV18 with TRBJ1-1, with D perhaps matching TRBD1 (5 bases). The CDR3 covers 13 residues. The germline V gene encodes CDR1 KGHSH and CDR2 LQKENI. Trimming stripped 6 bases from V and 7 bases from J, with 15 bases between. The CDR3 spells CASSPTAGREAFF. CDR3 coding DNA: TGTGCCAGCTCCCCAACGGCAGGGCGTGAAGCTTTCTTT.

This rearrangement joins TRBV6-1 to TRBJ2-7; 11 nucleotides match TRBD2. The CDR3 covers 15 residues. Germline lookup yields CDR1 MNHNS and CDR2 SASEGT. Trimming cost V 5 bases and J 5 bases; bases outside gene matches: 8. The CDR3 DNA sequence: TGTGCCAGCAGTCCCCAACTAGCGGGAGTCAACGAGCAGTACTTC. It encodes CASSPQLAGVNEQYF.

The rearrangement links TRBV11-2 to TRBJ2-7; TRBD1 matches 7 bases. With 5 bases clipped from V and 3 bases from J, the junction kept 10 bases outside the gene matches. This CDR3 has 15 amino acids. Germline V gives CDR1 SGHAT, CDR2 FQNNGV. The CDR3 DNA is TGTGCCAGCAGCGCCGACAGGGTGGCCGGCTACGAGCAGTACTTC. Its protein is CASSADRVAGYEQYF.

The genes are TRBV9 and TRBJ2-7; 10 bases are shared with TRBD2. This CDR3 is built from 14 residues. Germline lookup yields CDR1 SGDLS and CDR2 YYNGEE. V lost 4 bases and J lost 4; bases outside the gene matches: 5. DNA for the CDR3: TGTGCCAGCAGCCCAATAGCGGGGGGTTACGAGCAGTACTTC. Its translation: CASSPIAGGYEQYF.

This clone was picked up a small number of times. The chain links TRBV28 to TRBJ2-1, with D possibly TRBD1 on 8 matching bases. This CDR3 has 19 residues. The germline V gene encodes CDR1 MDHEN and CDR2 SYDVKM. V lost 8 bases to trimming and J lost 0 bases, with 26 bases between them. The CDR3 region is CASEVQGAGERGSYNEQFF. The CDR3 DNA reads as TGTGCCAGCGAGGTCCAGGGGGCGGGAGAAAGGGGCTCCTACAATGAGCAGTTCTTC.

This clone was seen a handful of times. The chain links TRBV4-3 to TRBJ2-7; weak D call: TRBD1 (5 bases). The CDR3 sequence is 16 residues long. V gave up 1 base and J gave up 3 bases, with 16 bases separating them. Germline loops: CDR1 LGHNA, CDR2 YSLEER. The CDR3: CASSQVASGQGYEQYF. CDR3 in DNA: TGCGCCAGCAGCCAAGTGGCATCAGGGCAAGGCTACGAGCAGTACTTC.

The chain couples TRBV7-3 to TRBJ2-1; D is undetermined. In germline, CDR1 is SGHTA, CDR2 FQGTGA. With 3 bases removed from V and 0 bases from J, the gap between germline ends came to 9 bases. The CDR3 totals 15 residues. The CDR3 DNA is TGTGCCAGCAGCTTGTCCTACGGCTCCTACAATGAGCAGTTCTTC. Encoded protein: CASSLSYGSYNEQFF. The full variable domain, its missing parts supplied by reference TRBV7-3 and TRBJ2-1, is GAGVSQTPSNKVTEKGKYVELRCDPISGHTALYWYRQSLGQGPEFLIYFQGTGAADDSGLPNDRFFAVRPEGSVSTLKIQRTERGDSAVYLCASSLSYGSYNEQFFGPGTRLTVL.

The rearrangement links TRBV6-4 to TRBJ2-3; 7 nucleotides agree with TRBD2. Germline loops: CDR1 MRHNA, CDR2 SNTAGT. There are 14 residues in the CDR3. Trimming cost V 6 bases and J 6 bases; bases outside gene matches: 9. The CDR3 loop reads CASSPTSWADTQYF. The CDR3, as DNA: TGTGCCAGCAGCCCGACTAGCTGGGCCGATACGCAGTATTTT.

This clone has just a few counts. The chain links TRBV2 to TRBJ2-7; TRBD1 matches 7 bases. The CDR3 spans 13 residues. In germline, CDR1 is SNHLY, CDR2 FYNNEI. Trimming took 7 bases from V and 3 from J; bases not matched to a gene: 6. The CDR3 DNA reads TGTGCCAGCAAGAGGGACAGTAACTACGAGCAGTACTTC. As protein: CASKRDSNYEQYF.

The chain recombines TRBV28 with TRBJ2-1, with D unresolved. V was trimmed by 10 bases and J by 0 bases, leaving 13 bases between them. The CDR3 loop spans 14 amino acids. Germline-derived CDR1 and CDR2 are MDHEN and SYDVKM. The CDR3 sequence is CAIHPSASYNEQFF. The CDR3, as DNA: TGTGCCATCCATCCAAGCGCCTCCTACAATGAGCAGTTCTTC. The full variable domain, its missing parts supplied by reference TRBV28 and TRBJ2-1, is DVKVTQSSRYLVKRTGEKVFLECVQDMDHENMFWYRQDPGLGLRLIYFSYDVKMKEKGDIPEGYSVSREKKERFSLILESASTNQTSMYLCAIHPSASYNEQFFGPGTRLTVL.